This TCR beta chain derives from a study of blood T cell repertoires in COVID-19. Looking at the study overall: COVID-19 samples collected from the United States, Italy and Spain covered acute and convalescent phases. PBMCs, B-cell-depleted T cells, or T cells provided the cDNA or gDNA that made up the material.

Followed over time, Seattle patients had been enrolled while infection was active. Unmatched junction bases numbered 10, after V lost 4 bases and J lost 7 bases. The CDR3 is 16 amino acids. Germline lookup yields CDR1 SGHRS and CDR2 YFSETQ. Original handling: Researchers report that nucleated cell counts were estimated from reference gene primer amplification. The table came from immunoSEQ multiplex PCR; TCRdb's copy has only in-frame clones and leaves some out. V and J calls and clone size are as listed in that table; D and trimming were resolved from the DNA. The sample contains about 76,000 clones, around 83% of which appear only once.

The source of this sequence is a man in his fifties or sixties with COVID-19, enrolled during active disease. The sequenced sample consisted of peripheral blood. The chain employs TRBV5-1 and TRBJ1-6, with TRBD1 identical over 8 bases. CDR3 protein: CASSPVGQGENSPLHF. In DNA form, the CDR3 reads TGCGCCAGCAGCCCCGTTGGACAGGGTGAAAATTCACCCCTCCACTTT.